The T cell receptor (beta chain) under discussion was sequenced for a study of cytomegalovirus exposure and HLA in healthy donors. Study results and caveats: Further analysis, carried out later, found HLA-associated TCR beta chains more clonally expanded than equally common other chains.

For this clone: Its antigen is not identified.

Trimming removed 6 bases from V and 0 bases from J, with 9 bases in between. Per the germline V gene, CDR1 is LNHDA and CDR2 is SQIVND (reference sequence). The CDR3 runs to 14 residues. Primers included in the PCR were 60 Vbeta and 13 Jbeta primers. Using immunoSEQ multiplex PCR, the repertoire was profiled, and TCRdb retains in-frame clones only, with some absent. The sample gives under 200,000 clones, approximately 82% of which show up once; about 7.7% is in the top ten. The chain uses TRBV19 and TRBJ1-5; TRBD1 is a possible D gene (5 bases). The TCR originated in a woman aged 40 to 49 in good health and CMV-seropositive. Source material: PBMCs. In DNA form, the CDR3 reads TGTGCCAGTAGACTACAGGATAGCAATCAGCCCCAGCATTTT. As protein: CASRLQDSNQPQHF.